Each of the 2 T cell receptor beta chains below was sequenced from the same sample in a study of radiotherapy plus CTLA-4 blockade in lung cancer. Repertoires were generated with immunoSEQ multiplex PCR, while TCRdb's copy carries only in-frame clones and drops some. The sample contains more than 25,000 clones, 70% to 80% of which appear only once. The specimen comprised peripheral blood, sampled from a patient treated with radiotherapy plus ipilimumab. The source is a human donor with non-small cell lung cancer who had stable disease on radiotherapy plus ipilimumab.

The chain recombines TRBV5-6 with TRBJ2-7; D may be TRBD1 (6 bases). CDR1 and CDR2 (germline): SGHDT, YYEEEE. The CDR3 is 12 residues long. The germline V and J ends were trimmed by 5 bases and 4 bases, with 10 bases remaining between them. The CDR3 region is CASSRTDYEQYF. The CDR3 coding sequence is TGTGCCAGCAGTCGGACAGATTACGAGCAGTACTTC.

This clone appeared a single time. The junction shows a germline mismatch at one end, possibly a read error. This chain connects TRBV4-1 to TRBJ2-5, with 7 bases fitting TRBD1. The CDR3 spans 15 residues. The germline CDR1 and CDR2 sequences are MGHRA and YSYEKL. DNA for the CDR3: TGCACCAGCAGCCACGGGACAGCCTCCCAAGAGACCCAGTACTTC. Translated, it gives CTSSHGTASQETQYF.